The 21 T cell receptor beta chains listed next were all sequenced from one sample in a study of blood T cell repertoires in COVID-19. The method was immunoSEQ multiplex PCR; TCRdb's version includes in-frame clones alone and lacks a portion of them. In the table there are about 370,000 clones, 80% to 95% of which are singletons. The sequenced sample consisted of PBMCs or T cells enriched from blood (not recorded which). These receptors all come from a woman between 35 and 50 years old who had been exposed to COVID-19.

The chain joins TRBV6-5 to TRBJ1-2; 8 bases agree with TRBD1. The CDR3 has 13 residues. The germline V gene encodes CDR1 MNHEY and CDR2 SVGAGI. Germline trimming cut 10 bases from V and 4 bases from J; bases unmatched to any gene: 8. CDR3 in amino acids: CATAGQEFYGYTF. The CDR3 DNA follows: TGTGCCACCGCGGGACAGGAGTTCTATGGCTACACCTTC.

This chain uses TRBV7-8 with TRBJ1-2, with D perhaps matching TRBD1 (6 bases). Per the germline V gene, CDR1 is SGHVS and CDR2 is FQNEAQ. Trimming stripped 5 bases from V and 7 bases from J, with 23 bases between. The CDR3 is 16 amino acids. CDR3 nucleotide sequence: TGTGCCAGCAGCACACGAACAGGGCCCCGAATCGGTGGCTACACCTTC. This gives the protein CASSTRTGPRIGGYTF.

The J gene is TRBJ1-1, the V gene TRBV5-4, with 8 positions matching TRBD1. J gave up 4 bases and V 3 bases, and 11 bases lay outside the gene matches. Germline V gene sequence: CDR1 SGHNT, CDR2 YYREEE (reference sequence). The CDR3 contains 16 residues. The CDR3 spells CASSSRQGAPSTEAFF. DNA for the CDR3: TGTGCCAGCAGCTCAAGGCAGGGGGCGCCGAGCACTGAAGCTTTCTTT.

The chain uses TRBV19 and TRBJ2-3; D might be TRBD2 (6 bases). From germline, CDR1 is LNHDA and CDR2 SQIVND (reference sequence). Trimming removed 6 bases from V and 2 bases from J, with 21 bases in between. The CDR3 covers 17 residues. The CDR3 loop reads CASRELGGSGLTDTQYF. CDR3 coding DNA: TGTGCCAGTAGGGAACTTGGCGGGTCGGGACTCACAGATACGCAGTATTTT.

The gene calls are TRBV14 and TRBJ2-2; no clear D gene. CDR1 and CDR2 from the germline V gene are SGHDN and FVKESK. This CDR3 is built from 17 residues. With 5 bases removed from V and 1 base from J, the gap between germline ends came to 17 bases. The DNA for the CDR3 is TGTGCCAGCAGCTCTATTTTTTTTGGTATGAACACCGGGGAGCTGTTTTTT. The encoded protein is CASSSIFFGMNTGELFF.

The rearrangement uses TRBV18 and TRBJ1-5, with 9 nucleotides matching TRBD1. Germline V CDR1 and CDR2: KGHSH, LQKENI. V gave up 2 bases and J gave up 8 bases; unmatched junction bases: 7. The CDR3 totals 15 residues. CDR3 loop: CASSPGQGRGEPQHF. As DNA, the CDR3 is TGTGCCAGCTCACCAGGACAGGGGAGGGGGGAGCCCCAGCATTTT.

CDR3 protein: CASSVVSDTEAFF. The CDR3, as DNA: TGTGCCAGCAGCGTTGTCAGCGACACTGAAGCTTTCTTT. This chain connects TRBV9 to TRBJ1-1; D gene unclear. Trimming took off 2 bases at V and 3 bases at J, with 8 bases between the two ends. CDR1 SGDLS and CDR2 YYNGEE come from the germline V gene. The CDR3 spans 13 residues.

The chain joins TRBV18 to TRBJ1-2; D might be TRBD1 (6 bases). The CDR3 runs 15 residues. Germline CDR1 KGHSH, CDR2 LQKENI. Trimming pared 7 bases from V and 6 bases from J, leaving 21 bases between. The chain's CDR3 is CASLPITGQKDGYTF. CDR3 bases: TGTGCCAGCTTACCTATAACTGGACAGAAAGATGGCTACACCTTC.

For this clone: This same CDR3 is encoded by further DNA sequences in the sample. V and J are TRBV6-5 and TRBJ1-1; TRBD1 is a possible D gene (6 bases). Germline V gives CDR1 MNHEY, CDR2 SVGAGI. Trimming removed 0 bases at V and 3 bases at J, with 8 bases between. The CDR3 is 14 amino acids. CDR3 in DNA: TGTGCCAGCAGTTACTCAGCAGGGGACACTGAAGCTTTCTTT. It yields the protein CASSYSAGDTEAFF.

The chain combines TRBV6-2 or TRBV6-3 with TRBJ1-5; D is perhaps TRBD1 (5 bases). This CDR3 comprises 14 residues. Germline-derived CDR1 and CDR2 are MNHEY and SVGEGT. Trimming took off 0 bases at V and 4 bases at J, with 7 bases between the two ends. The CDR3 region is CASSYSGGNQPQHF. In DNA, the CDR3 is TGTGCCAGCAGTTACTCGGGGGGGAATCAGCCCCAGCATTTT.

The chain links TRBV5-1 to TRBJ1-4; no clear D gene. The CDR3 spans 16 residues. V was clipped by 0 bases and J by 4 bases, with 13 bases between them. CDR1 and CDR2 (germline): SGHRS, YFSETQ. The CDR3 spells CASSLADVQNNEKLFF. The CDR3 DNA reads as TGCGCCAGCAGCTTGGCCGACGTACAGAATAATGAAAAACTGTTTTTT. The full variable domain, rest sourced from reference TRBV5-1 and TRBJ1-4, is KAGVTQTPRYLIKTRGQQVTLSCSPISGHRSVSWYQQTPGQGLQFLFEYFSETQRNKGNFPGRFSGRQFSNSRSEMNVSTLELGDSALYLCASSLADVQNNEKLFFGSGTQLSVL.

This chain connects TRBV4-3 to TRBJ2-5; TRBD1 aligns across 7 bases. Trimming cost V 4 bases and J 4 bases; bases outside gene matches: 3. Looked up from germline, CDR1 is LGHNA and CDR2 is YSLEER. CDR3 length equals 13 residues. CDR3 coding DNA: TGCGCCAGCAGCCCCGGGACAGTAGAGACCCAGTACTTC. Protein sequence: CASSPGTVETQYF.

The chain recombines TRBV29-1 with TRBJ1-4, with D tentatively TRBD1 (6 bases). The CDR3 is made up of 14 amino acids. Per the germline V gene, CDR1 is SQVTM and CDR2 is ANQGSEA. The ends were cut back, 4 bases at V and 4 bases at J, with 13 bases in the middle. CDR3 DNA sequence: TGCAGCGTTGCTCTTGGGACAAGTAATGAAAAACTGTTTTTT. Amino acids: CSVALGTSNEKLFF.

CDR3 sequence: CASSIDRQAPYGYTF. CDR3 DNA sequence: TGTGCCAGTAGTATAGATCGACAGGCCCCCTATGGCTACACCTTC. The chain couples TRBV19 to TRBJ1-2, with D possibly matching TRBD1 (6 bases). With 0 bases removed from V and 4 bases from J, the gap between germline ends came to 12 bases. CDR1 is LNHDA and CDR2 is SQIVND in the germline V gene (reference sequence). The CDR3 is 15 residues long. Looking up the rest from reference TRBV19 and TRBJ1-2 gives the full variable domain: DGGITQSPKYLFRKEGQNVTLSCEQNLNHDAMYWYRQDPGQGLRLIYYSQIVNDFQKGDIAEGYSVSREKKESFPLTVTSAQKNPTAFYLCASSIDRQAPYGYTFGSGTRLTVV.

The rearrangement uses TRBV7-3 and TRBJ1-6; the match to TRBD1 covers 8 bases. The CDR3 loop spans 15 amino acids. Germline CDR1 is SGHTA and CDR2 is FQGTGA. The V and J ends lost 3 bases and 5 bases, in that order; junction bases with no gene match: 3. CDR3 residues: CASSFGTGNNSPLHF. In DNA, the CDR3 is TGTGCCAGCAGCTTCGGGACAGGAAATAATTCACCCCTCCACTTT.

This chain links TRBV19 with TRBJ1-5; D may be TRBD1 (5 bases). Looked up from germline, CDR1 is LNHDA and CDR2 is SQIVND (reference sequence). The germline V and J ends were trimmed by 4 bases and 2 bases, with 9 bases remaining between them. This CDR3 has 14 amino acids. The CDR3 sequence: CASSTTGGNQPQHF. The CDR3 nucleotides are TGTGCCAGTAGTACCACAGGTGGCAATCAGCCCCAGCATTTT.

The chain uses TRBV18 and TRBJ2-7, with D possibly being TRBD2 (5 bases). The V and J ends lost 3 bases and 2 bases respectively, with 11 bases between them. CDR1 is KGHSH and CDR2 is LQKENI in the germline V gene. The CDR3 length is 14 residues. DNA for the CDR3: TGTGCCAGCTCACCTAGAGGGAACCCCTACGAGCAGTACTTC. Residues: CASSPRGNPYEQYF.

CDR3 sequence reads: CASGSSLGAGGYEQYF. DNA for the CDR3: TGTGCTAGTGGTTCCTCCTTGGGAGCGGGAGGGTACGAGCAGTACTTC. The rearrangement links TRBV12-5 to TRBJ2-7, with TRBD2 identical over 10 bases. Germline assignment: CDR1 LGHNT and CDR2 FRNRAP. The CDR3 consists of 16 residues. The trim removed 4 bases at V and 4 bases at J, leaving 10 bases unmatched.

For this clone: One end of the junction does not line up with germline, which may come from a read error. V usage is TRBV7-9 and J usage is TRBJ2-7, with 7 bases lining up with TRBD2. The germline V gene has CDR1 SEHNR and CDR2 FQNEAQ (reference sequence). This CDR3 spans 14 amino acids. This CDR3 is CASSLAERAYEQYF. The CDR3 DNA follows: TGTGCCAGCAGCCTAGCGGAGAGGGCCTACGAGCAGTACTTC.

This clone was detected only once. The rearrangement joins TRBV30 to TRBJ1-2; D may be TRBD1 (5 bases). The CDR3 sequence is 15 residues long. Looked up from germline, CDR1 is GTSNPN and CDR2 is SVGIG (reference sequence). The V gene lost 3 bases and the J gene lost 4 bases, with 18 bases spanning the gap. The CDR3 nucleotides are TGTGCCTGGAGCTTCGCAGGGTCCAGGAGCTATGGCTACACCTTC. Its protein is CAWSFAGSRSYGYTF.

The V call is TRBV12-5, the J call TRBJ2-7; 8 nucleotides line up with TRBD2. The CDR3 runs to 15 residues. V dropped 4 bases and J dropped 3; count of bases not matched to a gene: 8. The germline gives CDR1 LGHNT, CDR2 FRNRAP. This CDR3 reads CASGWQAGAVYEQYF. The CDR3 DNA reads as TGTGCTAGTGGTTGGCAAGCGGGAGCCGTCTACGAGCAGTACTTC.